The 21 T cell receptor beta chains presented below share a single source sample, sequenced in a study of blood T cell repertoires in COVID-19. Profiled with immunoSEQ multiplex PCR; TCRdb holds only in-frame clones, not every one. There are more than 120,000 clones in the sample; 75% to 90% occur only once, and approximately 40% lies in the top ten. Source material: peripheral blood. All receptors come from a man aged 45 to 65 who had recovered from COVID-19.

The chain joins TRBV2 to TRBJ1-1, with 8 bases lining up with TRBD1. There are 13 residues in the CDR3. V shed 7 bases, J shed 5 bases, and the junction held 6 bases outside the gene matches. The V gene's germline CDR1 is SNHLY and CDR2 FYNNEI. The CDR3 reads CASTGQGLTEAFF. For the CDR3, the DNA is TGTGCCAGCACCGGACAGGGTTTGACTGAAGCTTTCTTT.

The rearrangement links TRBV7-9 to TRBJ2-7, with a tentative D call TRBD1 (6 bases). The CDR3 loop spans 14 amino acids. V gave up 6 bases and J gave up 3 bases, with 15 bases separating them. From germline, CDR1 is SEHNR and CDR2 FQNEAQ (reference sequence). DNA for the CDR3: TGTGCCAGCAGGCCAGGGGCCGCCCTCTACGAGCAGTACTTC. Its translation is CASRPGAALYEQYF.

This sequence joins TRBV7-2 and TRBJ2-1; 9 positions agree with TRBD2. Per germline, CDR1 SGHTA and CDR2 FQGNSA. The length of the CDR3 is 15 residues. V shed 4 bases, J shed 4 bases, and the junction held 5 bases outside the gene matches. The CDR3 region is CASSSIAGAYNEQFF. CDR3 in DNA: TGTGCCAGCAGCTCTATAGCGGGAGCTTACAATGAGCAGTTCTTC.

The V call is TRBV19, the J call TRBJ2-1; D possibly corresponds to TRBD2 (7 bases). Germline V CDR1 and CDR2: LNHDA, SQIVND (reference sequence). V lost 7 bases and J 0 bases, leaving 13 bases between the germline ends. The CDR3 has 15 residues. CDR3 nucleotide sequence: TGTGCCAGTAATGGTGGGGGGGCCTCCTACAATGAGCAGTTCTTC. Amino acids: CASNGGGASYNEQFF.

The chain links TRBV29-1 to TRBJ1-1; TRBD1 matches 7 bases. From germline, CDR1 is SQVTM and CDR2 ANQGSEA. The CDR3 extends over 11 amino acids. Losses at the gene ends were 7 bases for V and 11 bases for J; bases not matched to a gene: 10. The CDR3 protein is CSGAEQGSAFF. The CDR3 region has the DNA TGCAGCGGAGCAGAACAGGGGTCGGCTTTCTTT.

The chain is built from TRBV18 and TRBJ1-3; 8 nucleotides align to TRBD1. The CDR3 is made up of 17 amino acids. Trimming took 4 bases from V and 0 from J; bases not matched to a gene: 8. Looked up from germline, CDR1 is KGHSH and CDR2 is LQKENI. The CDR3 is CASSRGQGEDSGNTIYF. The CDR3 bases are TGTGCCAGCTCACGTGGACAGGGAGAGGACTCTGGAAACACCATATATTTT.

The chain has TRBV11-2 and TRBJ2-6; D is unresolved. V was pared by 6 bases and J by 0 bases, with 3 bases between. The CDR3 extends over 13 amino acids. Germline CDR1 SGHAT, CDR2 FQNNGV. Here the CDR3 reads CASRASGANVLTF. DNA of the CDR3: TGTGCCAGCAGAGCCTCTGGGGCCAACGTCCTGACTTTC.

V usage is TRBV6-5 and J usage is TRBJ2-1; TRBD2 aligns across 9 bases. The CDR3 covers 15 residues. Losses at the gene ends were 4 bases for V and 4 bases for J; bases not matched to a gene: 5. Germline V CDR1 and CDR2: MNHEY, SVGAGI. In DNA form, the CDR3 reads TGTGCCAGCAGTTGGGGCAGCGGGGGGTACAATGAGCAGTTCTTC. Residues: CASSWGSGGYNEQFF.

By sample fraction, this clone is medium-sized (0.01 to 0.1%). The gene calls are TRBV20-1 and TRBJ1-1; D unresolved. V lost 3 bases and J lost 3, with 8 bases in between. CDR1 is DFQATT and CDR2 is SNEGSKA in the germline V gene (reference sequence). CDR3 size: 12 residues. The CDR3 coding sequence is TGCAGTGCTAGTACGGGAGACACTGAAGCTTTCTTT. Encoded protein: CSASTGDTEAFF.

The rearrangement joins TRBV29-1 to TRBJ2-3; TRBD1 agrees at 7 bases. This CDR3 has 15 amino acids. Germline-derived CDR1 and CDR2 are SQVTM and ANQGSEA. The junction had 9 bases not matched to a gene; V was cut back by 4 bases and J by 2 bases. CDR3 nucleotide sequence: TGCAGCGTTGCGTTTTGGGACAGAAACACAGATACGCAGTATTTT. Its protein is CSVAFWDRNTDTQYF.

The chain couples TRBV7-8 to TRBJ1-2, with D possibly matching TRBD1 (6 bases). Germline V CDR1 and CDR2: SGHVS, FQNEAQ. V lost 5 bases and J 4 bases, leaving 14 bases between the germline ends. The CDR3 has 14 residues. CDR3: CASSGTGTGYGYTF. The CDR3, as DNA: TGTGCCAGCAGCGGAACAGGGACGGGCTATGGCTACACCTTC.

The V and J genes are TRBV2 and TRBJ2-5; D remains ambiguous. Per the germline V gene, CDR1 is SNHLY and CDR2 is FYNNEI. The CDR3 length is 12 residues. The V end lost 3 bases, the J end lost 5 bases, and 7 bases lay between the germline ends. The CDR3 DNA follows: TGTGCCAGCAGTGAGCTGCGGGAGACCCAGTACTTC. Translated, it gives CASSELRETQYF.

This clone was counted many times. This chain links TRBV11-2 with TRBJ1-2; the D is unclear. CDR3 size: 16 residues. Germline CDR1 reads SGHAT; CDR2 reads FQNNGV. Trimming removed 5 bases at V and 5 bases at J, with 21 bases between. The chain's CDR3 is CASSPIRQAAGYGYTF. CDR3 nucleotide sequence: TGTGCCAGCAGCCCCATCCGGCAGGCCGCTGGGTATGGCTACACCTTC.

A note on this clone: Other DNA sequences in the sample encode the same CDR3. The chain joins TRBV5-1 to TRBJ2-3, with 8 bases that match TRBD1. Germline CDR1 and CDR2: SGHRS and YFSETQ. CDR3 length equals 16 residues. V shed 4 bases, J shed 0 bases, and the junction held 7 bases outside the gene matches. CDR3 in amino acids: CASSPRTGSSTDTQYF. Here the CDR3 DNA reads TGCGCCAGCAGCCCTCGGACAGGGTCTAGCACAGATACGCAGTATTTT.

This clone was counted a single time. The gene calls are TRBV19 and TRBJ2-5; D may be TRBD1 (6 bases). Looked up from germline, CDR1 is LNHDA and CDR2 is SQIVND (reference sequence). The CDR3 loop spans 14 amino acids. The germline V and J ends were trimmed by 5 bases and 0 bases, with 10 bases remaining between them. The CDR3, as DNA: TGTGCCAGTAGTGTAGGACAGTACCAAGAGACCCAGTACTTC. Amino acid sequence: CASSVGQYQETQYF.

V is TRBV27 and J is TRBJ1-2; the match to TRBD1 covers 8 bases. Trimming at V came to 5 bases and at J to 4 bases, leaving 6 bases not matched to a gene. There are 14 residues in the CDR3. The germline CDR1 and CDR2 sequences are MNHEY and SMNVEV (reference sequence). CDR3 sequence reads: CASSIQGVGYGYTF. In nucleotides, the CDR3 is TGTGCCAGCAGTATACAGGGGGTTGGCTATGGCTACACCTTC.

The genes are TRBV14 and TRBJ2-3; possible D gene TRBD1, 6 bases. V lost 4 bases and J lost 3, with 11 bases in between. The length of the CDR3 is 14 residues. CDR1 is SGHDN and CDR2 is FVKESK in the germline V gene. For the CDR3, the DNA is TGTGCCAGCAGCCCCTACAGGGAGACAGATACGCAGTATTTT. It encodes CASSPYRETDTQYF.

The V call is TRBV6-6, the J call TRBJ2-5; no clear D. CDR3 length: 15 residues. V lost 6 bases, J lost 4 bases, and 18 bases lay in between. The germline V gene has CDR1 MNHNY and CDR2 SVGAGI (reference sequence). As DNA, the CDR3 is TGTGCCAGCAGCCTAGGTTCTCGGCCTCCAGAGACCCAGTACTTC. Its translation is CASSLGSRPPETQYF.

The chain has TRBV5-4 and TRBJ2-7; D perhaps matches TRBD2 (6 bases). V was pared by 3 bases and J by 0 bases, with 16 bases between. This CDR3 is 16 amino acids long. Germline V gene lookup returns CDR1 SGHNT and CDR2 YYREEE (reference sequence). In DNA, the CDR3 is TGTGCCAGCAGCTCGCACACCTTCGGGGGCTCCTACGAGCAGTACTTC. It is translated as CASSSHTFGGSYEQYF.

V is TRBV6-6 and J is TRBJ2-3; the D is unclear. Germline V lookup: CDR1 MNHNY, CDR2 SVGAGI (reference sequence). This CDR3 is built from 10 residues. Trimming stripped 4 bases from V and 6 bases from J, with 2 bases between. In DNA, the CDR3 is TGTGCCAGCAGTTCTGATACGCAGTATTTT. This codes for CASSSDTQYF.

The chain has TRBV5-6 and TRBJ2-5, with 7 bases aligning to TRBD1. After removal of 3 bases from V and 4 bases from J, the junction contained 6 bases not matched to a gene. The CDR3 totals 14 residues. Germline V gene lookup returns CDR1 SGHDT and CDR2 YYEEEE. CDR3 sequence (DNA): TGTGCCAGCAGCTCAGTACAGGGGTTAGAGACCCAGTACTTC. It codes for CASSSVQGLETQYF.